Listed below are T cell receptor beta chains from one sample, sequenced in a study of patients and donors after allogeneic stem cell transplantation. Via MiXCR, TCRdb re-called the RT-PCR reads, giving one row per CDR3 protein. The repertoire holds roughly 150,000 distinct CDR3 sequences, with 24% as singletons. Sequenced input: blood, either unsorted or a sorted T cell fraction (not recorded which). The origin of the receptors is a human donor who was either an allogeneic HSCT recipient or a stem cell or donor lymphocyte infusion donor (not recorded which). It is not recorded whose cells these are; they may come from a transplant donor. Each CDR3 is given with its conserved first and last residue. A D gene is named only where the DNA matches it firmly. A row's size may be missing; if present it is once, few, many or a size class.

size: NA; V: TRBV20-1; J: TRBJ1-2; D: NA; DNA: TGCAGTGCTACGCCGGACATTCTAAATGGCTACACCTTC; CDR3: CSATPDILNGYTF
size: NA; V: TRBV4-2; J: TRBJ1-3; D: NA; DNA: TGTGCCAGCAGCCCCTCGATAAGTCCCGGAAACACCATATATTTT; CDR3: CASSPSISPGNTIYF
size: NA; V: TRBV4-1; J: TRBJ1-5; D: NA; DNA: TGCGCCAGCAGCGACAGGTATGATGGTCAGCCCCAGCATTTT; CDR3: CASSDRYDGQPQHF
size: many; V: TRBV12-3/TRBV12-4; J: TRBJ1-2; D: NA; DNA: TGTGCCAGCAGTTCAAGGACAGCGGAATCCTATGGCTACACCTTC; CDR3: CASSSRTAESYGYTF
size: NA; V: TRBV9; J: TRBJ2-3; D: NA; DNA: TGTGCCAGCAGCCAGGTCGGGGCGACCACAGATACGCAGTATTTT; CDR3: CASSQVGATTDTQYF
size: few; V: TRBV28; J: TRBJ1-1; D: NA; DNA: TGTGCCAGCAGTTTAAATAGGGACTTGGAAGCTTTCTTT; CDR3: CASSLNRDLEAFF
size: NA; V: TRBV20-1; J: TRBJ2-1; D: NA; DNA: TGCAGCACCTTAGAGAGTACCCTGGATGAGCAGTTCTTC; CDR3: CSTLESTLDEQFF
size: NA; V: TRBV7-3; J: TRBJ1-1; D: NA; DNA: TGTGCCAGCAGCTTAATGTGGGATAGGAACACTGAAGCTTTCTTT; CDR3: CASSLMWDRNTEAFF
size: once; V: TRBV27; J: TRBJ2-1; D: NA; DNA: TGTGCCAGCAGTTTAGGCCCCTGGCAGGACAATGAGCAGTTCTTC; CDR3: CASSLGPWQDNEQFF
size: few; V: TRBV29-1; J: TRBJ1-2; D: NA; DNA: TGCAGCGTTGAAGACCCCGCCAGGGCGCACATCTATGGCTACACCTTC; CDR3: CSVEDPARAHIYGYTF
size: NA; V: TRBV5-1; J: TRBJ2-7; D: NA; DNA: TGCGCCAGCAGCTTCGACGGGGGCGATCAGTACTTC; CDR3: CASSFDGGDQYF
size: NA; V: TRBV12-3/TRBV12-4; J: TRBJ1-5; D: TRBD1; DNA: TGTGCCAGCAGCCAGGGACAGGTCGGGCGTGGCAATCAGCCCCAGCATTTT; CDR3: CASSQGQVGRGNQPQHF
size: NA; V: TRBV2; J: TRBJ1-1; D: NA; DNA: TGTGCCAGCCACGCCACTGAAGCTTTCTTT; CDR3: CASHATEAFF
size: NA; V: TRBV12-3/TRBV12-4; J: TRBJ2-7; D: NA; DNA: TGTGCCAGCAGTTCGACAGGAAACTACGAGCAGTACTTC; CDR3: CASSSTGNYEQYF
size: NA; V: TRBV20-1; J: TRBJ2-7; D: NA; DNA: TGCAGTGGTTACCTTGGGGGCTACGAGCAGTACTTC; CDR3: CSGYLGGYEQYF
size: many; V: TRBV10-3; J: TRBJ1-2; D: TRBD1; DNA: TGTGCCATCAGTGGGGACAGCCCCTATGGCTACACCTTC; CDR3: CAISGDSPYGYTF
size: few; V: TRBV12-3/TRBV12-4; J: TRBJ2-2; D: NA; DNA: TGTGCCAGCCGAAGTTTGAACACCGGGGAGCTGTTTTTT; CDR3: CASRSLNTGELFF
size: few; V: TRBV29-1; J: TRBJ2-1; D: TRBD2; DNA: TGCAGCGTTGTCAAGCGGGGCTCCTACAATGAGCAGTTCTTC; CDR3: CSVVKRGSYNEQFF